Below are 5 T cell receptor beta chains sequenced from a single sample in a study of OX40 agonist ivuxolimab in advanced cancers. The receptor library was made with the immunoSEQ multiplex PCR assay. Drawn from immuneACCESS, this table holds only the in-frame rearrangements with V and J called that TCRdb kept. Clones are partly lost; checked studies trace under half to an unresolved V gene and leave the rest unexplained. The sample yields about 140,000 clones; about 92% were counted once. Of the sample, about 0.93% falls within the top ten clones. Material: CD4+ or CD8+ T cells sorted from blood, obtained in a trial of the OX40 agonist ivuxolimab. The receptors here all came from an adult with an advanced solid tumor such as melanoma, head and neck, liver or kidney cancer.

The chain combines TRBV7-9 with TRBJ1-1; D remains unclear. The CDR3 is made up of 13 amino acids. CDR1 and CDR2 from the germline V gene are SEHNR and FQNEAQ (reference sequence). Trimming took off 3 bases at V and 5 bases at J, with 10 bases between the two ends. CDR3 amino acids: CASSFATETEAFF. DNA for the CDR3: TGTGCCAGCAGCTTCGCAACGGAAACTGAAGCTTTCTTT.

The V and J genes are TRBV4-3 and TRBJ1-5; D is undetermined. V was trimmed by 0 bases and J by 3 bases, leaving 18 bases between them. The CDR3 is 18 residues long. Germline V gives CDR1 LGHNA, CDR2 YSLEER. For the CDR3, the DNA is TGCGCCAGCAGCCAAGATTTCCCATTCGGGGTTACCAATCAGCCCCAGCATTTT. It yields the protein CASSQDFPFGVTNQPQHF.

The chain joins TRBV5-1 to TRBJ1-1; D uncertain. Germline CDR1 is SGHRS and CDR2 is YFSETQ. The length of the CDR3 is 18 residues. Trimming stripped 5 bases from V and 5 bases from J, with 28 bases between. CDR3 in DNA: TGCGCCAGCAGTCGGCCGCCGACCTCGCAAGGAGGAGGGACTGAAGCTTTCTTT. Its protein is CASSRPPTSQGGGTEAFF.

This chain joins TRBV11-2 and TRBJ2-5; D ambiguous. The J call may be mistaken, given a closer DNA end match to TRBJ2-7. This CDR3 has 12 amino acids. Per the germline V gene, CDR1 is SGHAT and CDR2 is FQNNGV. The CDR3 region has the DNA TGTGCCAGCAGCCCCGGTCCCTACGAGCAGTACTTC. Its protein product is CASSPGPYEQYF.

V gene TRBV18 combines with J gene TRBJ1-5, with 9 bases matching TRBD1. CDR3 length equals 15 residues. V shed 2 bases, J shed 4 bases, and the junction held 3 bases outside the gene matches. Germline V CDR1 and CDR2: KGHSH, LQKENI. The CDR3: CASSPNRGPNQPQHF. In DNA form, the CDR3 reads TGTGCCAGCTCACCAAACAGGGGGCCGAATCAGCCCCAGCATTTT.